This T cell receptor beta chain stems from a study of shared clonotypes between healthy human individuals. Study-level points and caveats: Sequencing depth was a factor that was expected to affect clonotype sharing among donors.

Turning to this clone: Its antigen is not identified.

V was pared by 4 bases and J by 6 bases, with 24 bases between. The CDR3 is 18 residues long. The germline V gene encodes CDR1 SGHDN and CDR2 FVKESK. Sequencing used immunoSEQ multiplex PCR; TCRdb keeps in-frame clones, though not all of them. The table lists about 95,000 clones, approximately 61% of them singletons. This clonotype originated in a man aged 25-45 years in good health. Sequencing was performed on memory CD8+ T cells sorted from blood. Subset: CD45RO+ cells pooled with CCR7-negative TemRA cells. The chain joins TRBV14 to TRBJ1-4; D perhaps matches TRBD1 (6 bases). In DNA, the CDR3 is TGTGCCAGCAGCCCCCCCCCTGGGGGGCGAAATCCCCATGAAAAACTGTTTTTT. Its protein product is CASSPPPGGRNPHEKLFF.